Detailed here is one T cell receptor (beta chain). Which antigen it targets is not known. No base quality information exists; no much larger clone differs at one position. The immunoSEQ Assay was used to sequence TCR beta CDR3 regions from DNA. From the authors' description of their analysis: T cell density was computed as TCR beta template counts normalized to usable DNA estimated by amplifying housekeeping genes. The preseqR package was used to estimate richness by extrapolating to 400,000 templates for PBMC samples and to 120,000 templates for tissue samples. Clonality was calculated as one minus Pielou's evenness. Tissue-enriched TCRs were identified by differential abundance testing using productive amino-acid clonotypes, minimum total count 5 and alpha 0.1. The Jaccard Index and the Morisita Overlap Index were used to measure how much the repertoires overlapped between compartments. TCR beta CDR3s were clustered by GLIPH together with public tetramer-defined viral CDR3s, and at least three viral sequences plus V-gene enrichment were required for viral motifs. Entries here come from immuneACCESS through TCRdb and include only in-frame sequences with V and J called. Some clones fail to appear in such tables; in the studies checked, an unresolved V gene covers under half of the shortfall, and the cause of the remainder is unknown. V, J and clone size were drawn from that table, and D and trimming were deduced from the DNA. In this sample the table shows about 24,000 clones, roughly 87% of which occur a single time. In total, the top ten clones hold roughly 29% of the sample.

This record comes from a study of T cells in localized non-small cell lung cancer (dated by TCRdb to the early 2020s). Broadly, across the study: T cell repertoires of fewer than 250 early-stage NSCLC patients were analyzed, with tumors being compared against uninvolved tumor-adjacent lungs. The cohort comprised under 250 treatment-naïve NSCLC patients with resected, localized lung tumors. A mean age of approximately 66 years was recorded for the NSCLC patients, of whom roughly 130 were male and more than 85 were female.

The V and J ends are trimmed by 0 bases and 3 bases, leaving 9 bases between them. Sequences LNHDA (CDR1) and SQIVND (CDR2) are obtained from the germline V gene (reference sequence). There are 15 amino acids in the CDR3, from cysteine to phenylalanine inclusive. The only DNA kept is the CDR3, 45 bases in frame from the first base. At diagnosis, peripheral blood, uninvolved tumor-adjacent lung and tumor were collected and were preserved as a mix of fresh-frozen and FFPE material. For TCR repertoire profiling, blood samples were analyzed as peripheral blood mononuclear cells. The full study reports these points: Because multi-region tumor sequencing was not performed, intratumor heterogeneity could not be ruled out. Of the top 100 tumor clones, a median of approximately 60 were detected in paired uninvolved adjacent lung; under 35 were also among that lung's top 100. Higher blood T cell density associated with longer overall survival, while higher adjacent-lung clonality associated with shorter survival. Uninvolved tumor-adjacent lung showed the highest T cell clonality, higher than tumor, which suggests more focused antigenic responses in the adjacent lung. Because the study design was exploratory, TCR variables were selected using unadjusted p-values without false-discovery rate correction.

The rearranged chain carries TRBV19 and TRBJ1-5; a tentative D match to TRBD1 spans 6 bases. The clonotype originates from an older male donor with stage I squamous cell lung carcinoma. This sample comprised peripheral blood, obtained before any cancer treatment. The CDR3 protein: CASSIDRGPNQPQHF. The DNA is TGTGCCAGTAGTATAGATCGGGGGCCCAATCAGCCCCAGCATTTT.